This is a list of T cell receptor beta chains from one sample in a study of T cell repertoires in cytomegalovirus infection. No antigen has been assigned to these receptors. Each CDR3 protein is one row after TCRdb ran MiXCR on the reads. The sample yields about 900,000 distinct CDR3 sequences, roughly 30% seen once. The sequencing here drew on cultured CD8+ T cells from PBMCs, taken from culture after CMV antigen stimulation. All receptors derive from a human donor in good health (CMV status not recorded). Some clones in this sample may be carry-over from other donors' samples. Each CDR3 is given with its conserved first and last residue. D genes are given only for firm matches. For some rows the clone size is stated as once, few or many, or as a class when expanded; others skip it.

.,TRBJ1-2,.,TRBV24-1,CATAGIPDYGYTF,TGTGCCACTGCAGGGATTCCGGACTATGGCTACACCTTC
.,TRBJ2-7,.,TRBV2,CASSQEYSSYEQYF,TGTGCCAGCAGTCAGGAATACAGCTCCTACGAGCAGTACTTC
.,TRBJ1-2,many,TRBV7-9,CASSPSPGNANYGYTF,TGTGCCAGCAGCCCGTCCCCAGGGAACGCTAACTATGGCTACACCTTC
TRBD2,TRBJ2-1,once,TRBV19,CASSIGGVHNEQFF,TGTGCCAGTAGTATCGGGGGGGTCCACAATGAGCAGTTCTTC
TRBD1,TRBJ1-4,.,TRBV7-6,CASSLDSRTGREKLFF,TGTGCCAGCAGCTTAGATAGCCGGACAGGGCGGGAAAAACTGTTTTTT
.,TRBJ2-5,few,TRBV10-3,CAISGREGQETQYF,TGTGCCATCAGTGGCAGGGAAGGACAAGAGACCCAGTACTTC
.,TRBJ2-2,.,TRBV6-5,CVSSYSSPGLFDTGELFF,TGTGTCAGCAGTTATTCATCCCCAGGGCTGTTCGATACCGGGGAGCTGTTTTTT
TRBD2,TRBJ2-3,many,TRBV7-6,CASSLGGPGGGPDTQYF,TGTGCCAGCAGCTTAGGAGGGCCGGGGGGGGGCCCAGATACGCAGTATTTT
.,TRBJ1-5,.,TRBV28,CASNLGDQPQHF,TGTGCCAGTAACCTGGGGGATCAGCCCCAGCATTTT
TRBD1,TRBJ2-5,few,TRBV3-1,CASSRDRGFETQYF,TGTGCCAGCAGCCGGGACAGGGGGTTCGAGACCCAGTACTTC
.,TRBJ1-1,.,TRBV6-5,CASSPGGTKNTEAFF,TGTGCCAGCAGTCCCGGGGGGACAAAGAACACTGAAGCTTTCTTT
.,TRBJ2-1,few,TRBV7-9,CASSSHLPTRSNEQFF,TGTGCCAGCAGCTCCCATCTACCAACACGATCCAATGAGCAGTTCTTC
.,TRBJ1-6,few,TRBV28,CASSPFPDGGGNSPLHF,TGTGCCAGCAGCCCATTCCCTGACGGGGGCGGGAATTCACCCCTCCACTTT
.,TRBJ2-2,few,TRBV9,CASSVGGPHSFTGELFF,TGTGCCAGCAGCGTAGGGGGTCCCCATTCTTTCACCGGGGAGCTGTTTTTT
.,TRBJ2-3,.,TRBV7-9,CASSLRGMGPDTQYF,TGTGCCAGCAGCTTAAGAGGGATGGGCCCAGATACGCAGTATTTT
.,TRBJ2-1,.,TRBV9,CASSVTAAGRDEQFF,TGTGCCAGCAGCGTAACGGCGGCAGGTAGGGATGAGCAGTTCTTC
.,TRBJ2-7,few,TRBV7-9,CASSSSAGSYEQYF,TGTGCCAGCAGCTCCTCCGCGGGGTCCTACGAGCAGTACTTC
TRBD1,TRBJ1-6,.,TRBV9,CASSFSGGITNNSPLHF,TGTGCCAGCAGCTTTTCAGGGGGCATCACGAATAATTCACCCCTCCACTTT
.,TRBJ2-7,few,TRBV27,CASSSNPYEQYF,TGTGCCAGCAGTTCGAACCCCTACGAGCAGTACTTC
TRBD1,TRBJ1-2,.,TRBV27,CASSSGQGPNGYTF,TGTGCCAGCAGCTCGGGACAGGGGCCTAATGGCTACACCTTC
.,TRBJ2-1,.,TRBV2,CASSEGSSSYNEQFF,TGTGCCAGCAGTGAAGGGAGTAGCTCCTACAATGAGCAGTTCTTC
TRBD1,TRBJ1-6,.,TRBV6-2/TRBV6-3,CASSYDDRGSPLHF,TGTGCCAGCAGTTACGATGACAGGGGATCACCCCTCCACTTT
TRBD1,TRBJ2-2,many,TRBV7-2,CASSPWDSYTGELFF,TGTGCCAGCAGCCCATGGGACAGCTACACCGGGGAGCTGTTTTTT
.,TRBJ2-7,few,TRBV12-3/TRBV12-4,CASSPGLGSYEQYF,TGTGCCAGCAGCCCAGGGCTGGGCTCCTACGAGCAGTACTTC
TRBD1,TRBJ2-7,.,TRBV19,CASSITGVSYEQYF,TGTGCCAGTAGTATAACAGGGGTTTCCTACGAGCAGTACTTC
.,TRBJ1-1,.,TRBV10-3,CAISESPGRTEAFF,TGTGCCATCAGTGAGTCCCCAGGACGGACTGAAGCTTTCTTT
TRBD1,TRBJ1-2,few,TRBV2,CASYLGQIYGYTF,TGTGCCAGTTACCTGGGACAGATCTATGGCTACACCTTC
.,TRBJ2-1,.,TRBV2,CASSELELEQFF,TGTGCCAGCAGTGAGTTGGAGCTTGAGCAGTTCTTC
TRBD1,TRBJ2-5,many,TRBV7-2,CASSTTGAQETQYF,TGTGCCAGCAGCACCACAGGGGCCCAAGAGACCCAGTACTTC
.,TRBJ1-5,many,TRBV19,CASRATGNQPQHF,TGTGCCAGTAGGGCGACAGGAAATCAGCCCCAGCATTTT
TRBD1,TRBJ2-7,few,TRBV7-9,CASSSPDRGSYEQYF,TGTGCCAGCAGCTCGCCGGACAGGGGATCCTACGAGCAGTACTTC
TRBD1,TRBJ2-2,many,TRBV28,CASSPRTGNGELFF,TGTGCCAGCAGCCCCCGGACAGGGAATGGGGAGCTGTTTTTT